These 21 T cell receptor beta chains came from one sample sequenced in a study of tumor-infiltrating lymphocytes in oesophageal squamous cell carcinoma. Each CDR3 protein gets one entry after TCRdb re-called the PCR reads with MiXCR. The table includes more than 15,000 distinct CDR3 sequences, around two fifths detected once. The sequencing input was normal esophageal tissue next to the tumor. The receptors were sampled from a male donor with esophageal squamous cell carcinoma.

The table lists this clonotype with many counts. V usage is TRBV7-9 and J usage is TRBJ1-2; unclear D gene. The germline CDR1 and CDR2 sequences are SEHNR and FQNEAQ (reference sequence). This CDR3 comprises 16 residues. The germline V and J ends were trimmed by 5 bases and 0 bases, with 16 bases remaining between them. CDR3 coding DNA: TGTGCCAGCAGCCCCTTCCTACCCGAAGCTAACTATGGCTACACCTTC. Encoded protein: CASSPFLPEANYGYTF.

This rearrangement joins TRBV5-4 to TRBJ2-1, with TRBD1 matching over 7 bases. The CDR3 is made up of 19 amino acids. V trimming: 4 bases; J trimming: 0 bases; junction bases outside the gene matches: 16. Germline V CDR1 and CDR2: SGHNT, YYREEE (reference sequence). This CDR3 is CASSGGTGALGFSYNEQFF. In DNA form, the CDR3 reads TGTGCCAGCAGCGGGGGTACAGGGGCGCTGGGATTCTCCTACAATGAGCAGTTCTTC.

The rearrangement joins TRBV7-9 to TRBJ2-3, with no clear D. CDR3 length: 13 residues. Germline CDR1 and CDR2: SEHNR and FQNEAQ (reference sequence). Trimming stripped 3 bases from V and 4 bases from J, with 8 bases between. CDR3 loop: CASSLWGADTQYF. The CDR3 DNA follows: TGTGCCAGCAGCTTGTGGGGTGCAGATACGCAGTATTTT. Filled out from reference TRBV7-9 and TRBJ2-3, the complete variable domain reads DTGVSQNPRHKITKRGQNVTFRCDPISEHNRLYWYRQTLGQGPEFLTYFQNEAQLEKSRLLSDRFSAERPKGSFSTLEIQRTEQGDSAMYLCASSLWGADTQYFGPGTRLTVL.

The chain links TRBV24-1 to TRBJ2-5; perhaps TRBD1 as D (5 bases). Near its end, the DNA agrees better with TRBJ1-2, so the J call may be wrong. The germline CDR1 and CDR2 sequences are KGHDR and SFDVKD. The CDR3 spans 13 residues. The CDR3 region has the DNA TGTGCCACAATGGACAACATAAACTATGGCTACACCTTC. Translation: CATMDNINYGYTF.

This clonotype rates as medium-sized. The CDR3 here is CASSYNFGDRVSYEQYF. In DNA, the CDR3 is TGTGCCAGCAGTTACAACTTTGGGGACAGGGTCTCCTACGAGCAGTACTTC. The rearrangement uses TRBV6-6 and TRBJ2-7; 9 bases fit TRBD1. The CDR3 has 17 residues. Losses at the gene ends were 2 bases for V and 0 bases for J; bases not matched to a gene: 8. Looked up from germline, CDR1 is MNHNY and CDR2 is SVGAGI (reference sequence).

The chain uses TRBV6-6 and TRBJ2-2; D perhaps matches TRBD2 (5 bases). Trimming took off 5 bases at V and 7 bases at J, with 8 bases between the two ends. Per the germline V gene, CDR1 is MNHNY and CDR2 is SVGAGI (reference sequence). The CDR3 covers 12 residues. Here the CDR3 reads CASSRTFGELFF. CDR3 in DNA: TGTGCCAGCAGTCGGACTTTCGGGGAGCTGTTTTTT.

The rearrangement joins TRBV9 to TRBJ2-2; D gene unclear. Germline CDR1 is SGDLS and CDR2 is YYNGEE. Trimming pared 0 bases from V and 7 bases from J, leaving 4 bases between. This CDR3 is built from 12 residues. CDR3 in DNA: TGTGCCAGCAGCGTAGTGGGCGGGGAGCTGTTTTTT. Its translation: CASSVVGGELFF.

To note about this clonotype: Since the CDR3 does not end with the conserved phenylalanine or tryptophan, this likely comes from a read error. No DNA is shown, since the ends of the CDR3 on it are uncertain; the CDR3 is the one TCRdb lists. The rearrangement joins TRBV7-9 to TRBJ2-3; TRBD2 is the table's D call, not checked against the DNA. Germline V gene sequence: CDR1 SEHNR, CDR2 FQNEAQ (reference sequence). Inclusive of both ends, the CDR3 amounts to 16 amino acids. The CDR3 region is CASRKTSAQETQYFGP.

In regard to this clonotype: A much bigger clone sits one base away, suggesting this may be a read error. J is TRBJ2-7 and V is TRBV6-1; TRBD2 is a possible D gene (5 bases). The length of the CDR3 is 15 residues. Trimming cost V 7 bases and J 7 bases, with 23 bases left between them. The germline V gene has CDR1 MNHNS and CDR2 SASEGT. This CDR3 is CASKIGSGNYNEQYF. As DNA, the CDR3 is TGTGCCAGCAAGATCGGGTCGGGGAACTACAATGAGCAGTACTTC.

This clonotype has more than one count but fewer than ten. J is TRBJ2-7 and V is TRBV6-1; TRBD1 might be the D (5 bases). The J call may be wrong; the DNA end is better matched by TRBJ2-1. The V gene's germline CDR1 is MNHNS and CDR2 SASEGT. CDR3 length equals 15 residues. The CDR3 coding sequence is TGTGCCAGCAGTGAATTTGTCAGGGCCGGCAATGAGCAGTTCTTC. Residues: CASSEFVRAGNEQFF.

The rearrangement links TRBV11-3 to TRBJ2-1; 12 bases are a match to TRBD2. The CDR3 length is 14 residues. V lost 3 bases to trimming and J lost 8 bases; unmatched junction nucleotides: 2. Per the germline V gene, CDR1 is SGHNT and CDR2 is YENEEA. The DNA for the CDR3 is TGTGCCAGCAGCTTGGGACTAGCGGGTGATGAGCAGTTCTTC. As protein: CASSLGLAGDEQFF.

This clonotype was seen more than once but under ten times. The chain has TRBV7-2 and TRBJ1-1; 7 nucleotides align to TRBD1. In germline, CDR1 is SGHTA, CDR2 FQGNSA. The CDR3 contains 16 residues. V dropped 4 bases and J dropped 5; count of bases not matched to a gene: 13. The CDR3 DNA sequence: TGTGCCAGCAGCTCCTATACGACAGGGATGGGGACTGAAGCTTTCTTT. This translates into CASSSYTTGMGTEAFF.

Worth noting for this clonotype: The junction and the germline gene differ at one end; a read error may be behind it. V and J are TRBV7-6 and TRBJ2-3, with a possible D match to TRBD1 (6 bases). The J call may be in error: the DNA end matches TRBJ2-2 better. Germline V gene sequence: CDR1 SGHVS, CDR2 FNYEAQ. CDR3 length: 15 residues. The CDR3 DNA reads as TGTGCTAGCAGCTCACAGGGCCACGGGACCGGGGAGCTGTTTTTT. It specifies CASSSQGHGTGELFF.

The chain has TRBV7-2 and TRBJ2-3; 9 nucleotides align to TRBD1. This CDR3 region has 16 residues. The ends lost 0 bases at V and 6 bases at J; junction bases unmatched: 7. The germline gives CDR1 SGHTA, CDR2 FQGNSA. CDR3 bases: TGTGCCAGCAGCTTAGCGGGACAGGGCAGATCGGATACGCAGTATTTT. Translation: CASSLAGQGRSDTQYF.

The V call is TRBV7-6, the J call TRBJ2-3, with 10 bases aligning to TRBD2. Losses at the gene ends were 5 bases for V and 1 base for J; bases not matched to a gene: 6. This CDR3 has 16 amino acids. The V gene's germline CDR1 is SGHVS and CDR2 FNYEAQ. The CDR3 DNA follows: TGTGCCAGCAGCACCGCTAGCGGGGGAGGCACAGATACGCAGTATTTT. Protein sequence: CASSTASGGGTDTQYF.

As regards this clonotype: A much bigger clone sits one base away, suggesting this may be a read error. This rearrangement joins TRBV4-1 to TRBJ2-1, with TRBD2 matching over 9 bases. The J call may be mistaken, given a closer DNA end match to TRBJ2-7. Germline loops: CDR1 MGHRA, CDR2 YSYEKL. The CDR3 is 18 residues long. The CDR3 spells CASSQDRLADPTGNEQYF. CDR3 coding DNA: TGCGCCAGCAGCCAAGACCGACTAGCGGATCCGACGGGGAATGAGCAGTACTTC.

The V gene is TRBV7-4, the J gene TRBJ2-1, with 14 bases identical to TRBD2. Gene TRBJ2-7 matches the end of the DNA better, so the J call may be wrong. The CDR3 is 18 residues long. Germline-derived CDR1 and CDR2 are SGHVT and SQSDAQ. CDR3 region: CASSSSGLGTSGRNEQYF. CDR3 DNA: TGTGCCAGCAGCTCTAGCGGCCTCGGGACTAGCGGGAGAAATGAGCAGTACTTC.

As regards this clonotype: The conserved final phenylalanine or tryptophan is absent from the CDR3, which likely points to a read error. The DNA is left out, because the CDR3 cannot be placed on it with certainty; the CDR3 is given as TCRdb lists it. The chain combines TRBV7-2 with TRBJ1-1; the table's D call TRBD1 went unverified against the DNA. Per germline, CDR1 SGHTA and CDR2 FQGNSA. The CDR3 is 17 amino acids long, termini counted. Here the CDR3 reads CASIRTGRSTDTQYFGQ.

The V and J genes are TRBV7-3 and TRBJ2-1; D is undetermined. This CDR3 has 15 residues. The germline CDR1 and CDR2 sequences are SGHTA and FQGTGA. With 4 bases removed from V and 0 bases from J, the gap between germline ends came to 10 bases. CDR3 protein: CASSSAHSSYNEQFF. Written as DNA, the CDR3 is TGTGCCAGCAGCTCGGCCCACAGCTCCTACAATGAGCAGTTCTTC.

This clonotype was counted many times. The chain employs TRBV6-1 and TRBJ2-1; 12 bases match TRBD2. CDR1 and CDR2 (germline): MNHNS, SASEGT. V shed 5 bases, J shed 5 bases, and the junction held 7 bases outside the gene matches. CDR3 length: 16 residues. The CDR3 coding sequence is TGTGCCAGCAGTTGGCCGGGACTAGCGGGTAACAATGAGCAGTTCTTC. Translation gives CASSWPGLAGNNEQFF.

This clonotype was counted a single time. A junction end diverges from the germline sequence, so it may reflect a read error. This chain connects TRBV7-7 to TRBJ2-1; D ambiguous. The J call may be wrong; the DNA end is better matched by TRBJ2-5. CDR3 length: 14 residues. Germline loops: CDR1 SSHAT, CDR2 FNYEAQ (reference sequence). Written as DNA, the CDR3 is TGTGCTAGCAGCTTTTCGCCCGGGCAAGAGACCCAGTACTTC. Its protein is CASSFSPGQETQYF.